What follows is one T cell receptor beta chain and its context. Its antigen is currently unknown. The CDR3 contains 14 residues. Germline CDR1 and CDR2: GTSNPN and SVGIG (reference sequence). Trimming removed 5 bases from V and 2 bases from J, with 13 bases in between. This record comes from a study of cytomegalovirus exposure and HLA in healthy donors. General study results and limits: Analyses of presence and absence presupposed an approximately uniform sequencing depth across donors.

The PCR was carried out with 60 Vbeta primers and 13 Jbeta primers. Data came from immunoSEQ multiplex PCR; TCRdb stores just in-frame clones and leaves some out. The sample lists about 140,000 clones, roughly three quarters seen once, with 2% to 2.5% in the top ten. The origin of this receptor is a man aged 25-40 years in good health and CMV-seronegative. Sequenced material: PBMCs. This chain connects TRBV30 to TRBJ2-1, with a tentative D call TRBD2 (5 bases). This chain's CDR3 is CAWRTLRAYNEQFF. CDR3 nucleotide sequence: TGTGCCTGGCGGACCCTGCGGGCCTACAATGAGCAGTTCTTC.